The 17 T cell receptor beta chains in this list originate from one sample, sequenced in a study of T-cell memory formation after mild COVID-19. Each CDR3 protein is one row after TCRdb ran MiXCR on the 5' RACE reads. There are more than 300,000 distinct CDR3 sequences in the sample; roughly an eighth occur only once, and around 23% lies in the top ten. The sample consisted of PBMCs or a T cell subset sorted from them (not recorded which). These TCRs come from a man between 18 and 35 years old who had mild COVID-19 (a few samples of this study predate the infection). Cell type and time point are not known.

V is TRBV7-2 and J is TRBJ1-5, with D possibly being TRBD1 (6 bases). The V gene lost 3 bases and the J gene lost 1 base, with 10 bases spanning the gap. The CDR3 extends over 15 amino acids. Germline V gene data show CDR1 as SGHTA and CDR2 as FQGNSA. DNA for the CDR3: TGTGCCAGCAGCTTTACAGGGCTGAGCAATCAGCCCCAGCATTTT. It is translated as CASSFTGLSNQPQHF.

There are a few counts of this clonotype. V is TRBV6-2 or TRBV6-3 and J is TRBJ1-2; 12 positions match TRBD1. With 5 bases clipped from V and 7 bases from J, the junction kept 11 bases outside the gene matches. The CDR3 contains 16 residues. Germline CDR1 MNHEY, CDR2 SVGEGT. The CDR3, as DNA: TGTGCCAGCAGTGCTCCGGGACAGGGGGCGCTTGGTGGCTACACCTTC. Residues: CASSAPGQGALGGYTF.

The CDR3 DNA sequence: TGTGCCAGCAGTCCGGGCGCCAGGGGGCTGCGGAATGAGCAGTTCTTC. Translation gives CASSPGARGLRNEQFF. The chain employs TRBV6-2 or TRBV6-3 and TRBJ2-1; 8 nucleotides agree with TRBD1. V gave up 5 bases and J gave up 7 bases; unmatched junction bases: 13. From germline, CDR1 is MNHEY and CDR2 SVGEGT. The CDR3 has 16 amino acids.

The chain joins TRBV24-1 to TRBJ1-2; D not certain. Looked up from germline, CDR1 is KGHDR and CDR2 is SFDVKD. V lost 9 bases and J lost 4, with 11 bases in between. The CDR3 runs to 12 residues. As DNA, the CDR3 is TGTGCCACCGGTTCCGGCAGCTATGGCTACACCTTC. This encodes CATGSGSYGYTF.

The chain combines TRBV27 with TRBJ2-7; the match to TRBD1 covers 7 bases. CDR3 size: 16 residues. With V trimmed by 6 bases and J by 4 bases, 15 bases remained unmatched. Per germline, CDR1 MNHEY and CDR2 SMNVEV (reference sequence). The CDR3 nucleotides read TGTGCCAGCAGCCTGGTTGCAGGGGGTCTAAAATACGAGCAGTACTTC. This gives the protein CASSLVAGGLKYEQYF.

This chain's CDR3 is CASSSERGQGDTQYF. In nucleotides, the CDR3 is TGTGCCAGCAGCTCCGAGCGGGGCCAGGGGGATACGCAGTATTTT. This chain connects TRBV7-9 to TRBJ2-3, with a weak D call TRBD2 (7 bases). V dropped 4 bases and J dropped 6 bases, with 17 bases sitting between them. Germline CDR1 SEHNR, CDR2 FQNEAQ (reference sequence). The CDR3 totals 15 residues.

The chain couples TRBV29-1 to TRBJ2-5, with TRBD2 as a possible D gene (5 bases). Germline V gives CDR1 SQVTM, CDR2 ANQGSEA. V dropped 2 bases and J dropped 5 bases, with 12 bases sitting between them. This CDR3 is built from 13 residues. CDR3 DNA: TGCAGCGTTGAAAGAGGGCGCATTGAGACCCAGTACTTC. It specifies CSVERGRIETQYF. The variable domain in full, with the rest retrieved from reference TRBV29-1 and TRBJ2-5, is SAVISQKPSRDICQRGTSLTIQCQVDSQVTMMFWYRQQPGQSLTLIATANQGSEATYESGFVIDKFPISRPNLTFSTLTVSNMSPEDSSIYLCSVERGRIETQYFGPGTRLLVL.

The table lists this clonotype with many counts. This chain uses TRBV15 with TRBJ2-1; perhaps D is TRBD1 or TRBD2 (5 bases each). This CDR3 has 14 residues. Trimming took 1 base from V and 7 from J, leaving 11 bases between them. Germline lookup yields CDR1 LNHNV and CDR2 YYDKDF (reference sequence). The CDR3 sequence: CATSRVGRENEQFF. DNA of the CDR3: TGTGCCACCAGCAGAGTAGGCAGGGAGAATGAGCAGTTCTTC.

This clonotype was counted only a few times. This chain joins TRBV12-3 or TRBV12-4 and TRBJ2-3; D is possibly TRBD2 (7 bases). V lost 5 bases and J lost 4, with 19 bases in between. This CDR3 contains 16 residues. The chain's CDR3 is CASSPQTRGAADTQYF. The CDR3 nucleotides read TGTGCCAGCAGTCCTCAGACTCGGGGGGCCGCAGATACGCAGTATTTT.

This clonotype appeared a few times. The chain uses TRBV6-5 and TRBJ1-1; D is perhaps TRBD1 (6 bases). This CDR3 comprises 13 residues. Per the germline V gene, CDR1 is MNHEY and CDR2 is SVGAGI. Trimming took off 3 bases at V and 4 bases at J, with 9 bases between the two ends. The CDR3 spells CASSYGRGTEAFF. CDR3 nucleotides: TGTGCCAGCAGTTATGGCAGGGGCACTGAAGCTTTCTTT.

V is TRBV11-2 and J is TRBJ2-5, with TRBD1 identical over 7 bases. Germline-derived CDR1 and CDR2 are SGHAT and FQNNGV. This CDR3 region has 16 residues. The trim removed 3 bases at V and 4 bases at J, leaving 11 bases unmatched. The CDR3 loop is CASSFSTDRTGETQYF. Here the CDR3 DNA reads TGTGCCAGCAGCTTCTCTACGGACAGGACGGGAGAGACCCAGTACTTC.

CDR3 in DNA: TGTGCCAGCAGCCCGGCGGCGACAGACGCCTACGAGCAGTACTTC. Translating gives CASSPAATDAYEQYF. J is TRBJ2-7 and V is TRBV7-2; D possibly corresponds to TRBD1 (5 bases). CDR1 and CDR2 from the germline V gene are SGHTA and FQGNSA. The CDR3 is 15 residues long. Trimming removed 5 bases at V and 2 bases at J, with 16 bases between. Using reference TRBV7-2 and TRBJ2-7 for the parts outside the CDR3, the full variable domain is GAGVSQSPSNKVTEKGKDVELRCDPISGHTALYWYRQSLGQGLEFLIYFQGNSAPDKSGLPSDRFSAERTGGSVSTLTIQRTQQEDSAVYLCASSPAATDAYEQYFGPGTRLTVT.

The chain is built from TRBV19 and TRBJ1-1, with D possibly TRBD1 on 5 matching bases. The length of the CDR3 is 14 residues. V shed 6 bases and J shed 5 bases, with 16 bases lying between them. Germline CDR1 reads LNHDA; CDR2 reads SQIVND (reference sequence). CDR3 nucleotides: TGTGCCAGTAGACACCACCTGGGGGATACTGAAGCTTTCTTT. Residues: CASRHHLGDTEAFF.

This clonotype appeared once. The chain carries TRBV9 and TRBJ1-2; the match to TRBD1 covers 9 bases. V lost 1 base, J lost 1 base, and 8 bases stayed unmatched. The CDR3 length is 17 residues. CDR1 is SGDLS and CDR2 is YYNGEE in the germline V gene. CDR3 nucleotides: TGTGCCAGCAGCGTAAGCCCCAACAGGGGGCTTAACTATGGCTACACCTTC. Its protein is CASSVSPNRGLNYGYTF. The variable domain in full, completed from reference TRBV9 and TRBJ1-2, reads DSGVTQTPKHLITATGQRVTLRCSPRSGDLSVYWYQQSLDQGLQFLIQYYNGEERAKGNILERFSAQQFPDLHSELNLSSLELGDSALYFCASSVSPNRGLNYGYTFGSGTRLTVV.

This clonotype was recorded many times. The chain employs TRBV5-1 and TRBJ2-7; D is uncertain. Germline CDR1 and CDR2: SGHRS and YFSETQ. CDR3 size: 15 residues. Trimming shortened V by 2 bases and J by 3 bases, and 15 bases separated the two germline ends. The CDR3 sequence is CASSFPTGANYEQYF. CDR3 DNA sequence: TGCGCCAGCAGCTTCCCGACCGGAGCCAACTACGAGCAGTACTTC.

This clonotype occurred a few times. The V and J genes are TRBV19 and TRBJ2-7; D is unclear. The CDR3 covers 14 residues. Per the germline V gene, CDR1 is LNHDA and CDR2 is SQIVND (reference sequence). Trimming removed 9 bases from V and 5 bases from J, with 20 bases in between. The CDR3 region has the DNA TGTGCCAGCTACCCCCGGGTCATATTCCACGAGCAGTACGTC. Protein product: CASYPRVIFHEQYV.

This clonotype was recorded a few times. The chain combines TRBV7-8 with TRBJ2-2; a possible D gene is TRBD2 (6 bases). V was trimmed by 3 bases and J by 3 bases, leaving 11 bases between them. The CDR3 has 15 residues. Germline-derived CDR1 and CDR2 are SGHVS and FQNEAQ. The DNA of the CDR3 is TGTGCCAGCAGCTTTGGACTATCGTACACCGGGGAGCTGTTTTTT. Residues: CASSFGLSYTGELFF. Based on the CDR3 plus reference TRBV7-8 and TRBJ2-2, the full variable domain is GAGVSQSPRYKVAKRGQDVALRCDPISGHVSLFWYQQALGQGPEFLTYFQNEAQLDKSGLPSDRFFAERPEGSVSTLKIQRTQQEDSAVYLCASSFGLSYTGELFFGEGSRLTVL.